The 2 T cell receptor beta chains presented below share a single source sample, sequenced in a study of tumor-infiltrating lymphocytes in localized non-small cell lung cancer. TCRdb's copy holds only in-frame clones and misses some; the assay was immunoSEQ multiplex PCR. The sample records some 1,500 clones, around 84% being singletons. The sequenced material came from lung tumor tissue. These receptors originate from a human donor with non-small cell lung cancer.

V and J are TRBV30 and TRBJ1-2, with D maybe TRBD1 (6 bases). The CDR3 spans 14 residues. V was shortened by 2 bases and J by 2 bases, with 12 bases between the two germline ends. Per germline, CDR1 GTSNPN and CDR2 SVGIG (reference sequence). Here the CDR3 reads CAWSSGGTNYGYTF. The CDR3 coding sequence is TGTGCCTGGAGTTCGGGGGGCACAAACTATGGCTACACCTTC.

The rearrangement uses TRBV30 and TRBJ1-6; D may be TRBD1 (5 bases). Germline V gives CDR1 GTSNPN, CDR2 SVGIG (reference sequence). V was shortened by 4 bases and J by 7 bases, with 11 bases between the two germline ends. This CDR3 has 13 residues. The CDR3 region has the DNA TGTGCCTGGACGGGTAGGGGCAATTCACCCCTCCACTTT. It encodes CAWTGRGNSPLHF.